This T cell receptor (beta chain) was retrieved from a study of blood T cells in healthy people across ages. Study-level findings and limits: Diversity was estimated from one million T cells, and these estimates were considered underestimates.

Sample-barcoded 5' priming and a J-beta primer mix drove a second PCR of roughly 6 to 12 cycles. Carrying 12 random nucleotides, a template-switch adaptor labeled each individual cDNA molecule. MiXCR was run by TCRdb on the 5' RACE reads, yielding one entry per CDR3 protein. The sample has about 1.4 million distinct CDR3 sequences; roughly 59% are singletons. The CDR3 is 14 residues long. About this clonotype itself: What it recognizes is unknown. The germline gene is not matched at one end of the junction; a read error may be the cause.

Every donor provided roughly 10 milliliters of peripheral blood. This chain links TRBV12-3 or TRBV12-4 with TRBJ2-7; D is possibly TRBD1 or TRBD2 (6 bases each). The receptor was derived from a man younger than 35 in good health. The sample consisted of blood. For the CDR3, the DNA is TGTGCCAGCAGTTCGGGGGCCGGCTCCTACGAGCGGTACTTC. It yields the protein CASSSGAGSYERYF.